In its sample, the clone carrying this T cell receptor (beta chain) was seen many times. The CDR3 length is 16 residues. Germline V gene sequence: CDR1 LNHNV, CDR2 YYDKDF (reference sequence). Trimming pared 0 bases from V and 3 bases from J, leaving 14 bases between. It was by two-round multiplex PCR that TCR beta CDR3 was amplified from genomic DNA. First-round PCR employed TRBV- and TRBJ-specific primers for each gene. In TCRdb, the multiplex PCR reads were re-called with MiXCR into one record per CDR3 protein. Here the sample spans around 30,000 distinct CDR3 sequences, around 29% being singletons. This sample was taken from a study of prognosis after radiotherapy for stage I lung cancer.

The material was PBMCs, obtained before or after stereotactic body radiation therapy (not recorded which). This clonotype originated in a donor of 50 years or more with non-small cell lung cancer. The genes are TRBV15 and TRBJ1-2; D call uncertain. In DNA form, the CDR3 reads TGTGCCACCAGCAGAGAGAAGGTTGTATCTGACTATGGCTACACCTTC. This codes for CATSREKVVSDYGYTF.